This TCR beta chain is from a study of T cells in women clearing cervical HPV infection. Overall study context: Blood came at first lesion visit for cases, post-clearance for controls.

Here immunoSEQ multiplex PCR was the method, and the copy in TCRdb shows in-frame clones only, minus some. This table lists 20,000 to 30,000 clones. About this clone itself: Its cognate antigen is unknown. Read sequence stops 3 residues before the CDR3 end, and the germline J gene provides the missing end.

The V gene end was trimmed by 2 bases and the J gene end by 2 bases; junction bases not matched to a gene: 3. The CDR3 consists of 15 residues. Germline loops: CDR1 SGHDT, CDR2 YYEEEE. Overall study results and limits: Controls had more TRBV6-7 (0.16%) than cases (about 0.11%). Combining TCR richness with V gene abundances gave around 0.87 AUC. CIN3+ cases had significantly higher TCR repertoire richness than controls, but evenness did not differ.

This clonotype was obtained from a woman between 18 and 70 years old with a cervical HPV16 infection that either progressed to CIN3+ or cleared (not recorded which). This chain uses TRBV5-6 with TRBJ2-7; 11 positions match TRBD1. Sequenced input: blood buffy coat. The CDR3 here is CASSLGDRGAYEQYF. CDR3 DNA, as far as it was read: TGTGCCAGCAGCTTAGGGGACAGGGGGGCCTACGAG.